This is a list of T cell receptor beta chains from one sample in a study of CXCR3-negative and CXCR3-positive naive CD8 T cells. Using the 5' RACE reads, TCRdb records one entry per CDR3 protein without DNA. The listing records about 23,000 distinct CDR3 sequences. Sequenced: naive CXCR3- CD8+ T cells from blood. These receptors all come from a human donor in good health. Some clones in this sample may be carry-over from other donors' samples. CDR3s include the opening cysteine and the closing phenylalanine or tryptophan. The order of the fields is clone size, V gene, J gene, CDR3 protein. A clone size is listed for some rows: how often the clone was seen (once, few, many), or a class if it is expanded.

abundance: .
v_gene: TRBV4-2
j_gene: TRBJ2-5
CDR3aa: CASSQTMGLMEETQYF

abundance: .
v_gene: TRBV7-6
j_gene: TRBJ2-3
CDR3aa: CASSDLTSSTDTQYF

abundance: .
v_gene: TRBV28
j_gene: TRBJ1-2
CDR3aa: CASSFKGEANYGYTF

abundance: .
v_gene: TRBV19
j_gene: TRBJ2-1
CDR3aa: CASSSGQGAAYNEQFF

abundance: .
v_gene: TRBV7-2
j_gene: TRBJ2-1
CDR3aa: CASSFYLTGSYNEQFF

abundance: .
v_gene: TRBV7-9
j_gene: TRBJ1-2
CDR3aa: CASSFPLVGLNGYTF

abundance: .
v_gene: TRBV29-1
j_gene: TRBJ2-2
CDR3aa: CSVEVGFGTGELFF

abundance: .
v_gene: TRBV15
j_gene: TRBJ2-2
CDR3aa: CATSRVWGVRELFF

abundance: medium-sized
v_gene: TRBV20-1
j_gene: TRBJ2-3
CDR3aa: CSARDYRGQKQYF

abundance: .
v_gene: TRBV25-1
j_gene: TRBJ2-2
CDR3aa: CASSPGTSNGELFF

abundance: .
v_gene: TRBV29-1
j_gene: TRBJ2-7
CDR3aa: CSVEDRRTGAASYEQYF

abundance: .
v_gene: TRBV7-2
j_gene: TRBJ2-7
CDR3aa: CASSLGPGGDWSYEQYF

abundance: .
v_gene: TRBV11-1
j_gene: TRBJ2-3
CDR3aa: CASSLLPRGSTDTQYF

abundance: medium-sized
v_gene: TRBV28
j_gene: TRBJ2-1
CDR3aa: CASSLGLAPEQFF

abundance: .
v_gene: TRBV6-5
j_gene: TRBJ1-1
CDR3aa: CASSYSRGGGTEAFF

abundance: medium-sized
v_gene: TRBV29-1
j_gene: TRBJ2-5
CDR3aa: CSVVTSGRETQYF

abundance: medium-sized
v_gene: TRBV7-6
j_gene: TRBJ2-2
CDR3aa: CASSPAGPNTGELFF